This T cell receptor (beta chain) was captured in a study of vaccination and CD4 T cells after COVID-19. At the level of the study: Post-COVID samples had a sampling time that fell a median roughly 92 days after diagnosis (range 35 to 161). Overlapping spike peptides served as the stimulus for the cells. These peptides came from SARS-CoV-2 and from the common cold coronaviruses HCoV-NL63, HCoV-OC43 and HCoV-229E.

Sample share makes this clonotype large. Its antigen is as yet unknown. With the Oncomine TCR Beta short-read assay, DNA from cultured CD4+ T cells was sequenced. TCRdb passed the PCR reads through MiXCR, listing each CDR3 protein once. The data contain 15,000 to 20,000 distinct CDR3 sequences, over 60% of them singletons. Sample treatment: roughly 10-day PBMC culture with coronavirus spike peptide pools or control peptides (ViraFEST assay). V lost 6 bases and J 6 bases, leaving 17 bases between the germline ends. The germline CDR1 and CDR2 sequences are MNHNS and SASEGT. This CDR3 comprises 14 residues.

The sequence was collected from a human donor who had recovered from COVID-19. What was sequenced was CD4+ T cells from blood, cultured in vitro. The chain links TRBV6-1 to TRBJ1-2; a possible D gene is TRBD1 (6 bases). The CDR3 DNA is TGTGCCAGCAGACAGGGAGGACGGCGGGATGGCTACACCTTC. Translated: CASRQGGRRDGYTF.